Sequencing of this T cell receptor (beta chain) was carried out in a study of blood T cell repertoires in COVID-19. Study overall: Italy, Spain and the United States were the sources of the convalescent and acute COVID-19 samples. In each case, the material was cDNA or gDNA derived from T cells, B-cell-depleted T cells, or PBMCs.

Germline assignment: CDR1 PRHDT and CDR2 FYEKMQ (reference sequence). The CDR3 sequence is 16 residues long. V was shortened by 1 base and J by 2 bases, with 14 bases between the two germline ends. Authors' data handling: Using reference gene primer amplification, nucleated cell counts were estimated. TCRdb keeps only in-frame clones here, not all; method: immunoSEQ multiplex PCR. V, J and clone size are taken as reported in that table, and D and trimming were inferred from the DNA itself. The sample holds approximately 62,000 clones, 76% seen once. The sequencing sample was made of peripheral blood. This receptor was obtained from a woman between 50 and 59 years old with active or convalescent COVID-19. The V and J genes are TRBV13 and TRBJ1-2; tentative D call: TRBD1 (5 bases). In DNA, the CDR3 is TGTGCCAGCAGCTTAGTTATCCTTCCAGGGAACTATGGCTACACCTTC. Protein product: CASSLVILPGNYGYTF.